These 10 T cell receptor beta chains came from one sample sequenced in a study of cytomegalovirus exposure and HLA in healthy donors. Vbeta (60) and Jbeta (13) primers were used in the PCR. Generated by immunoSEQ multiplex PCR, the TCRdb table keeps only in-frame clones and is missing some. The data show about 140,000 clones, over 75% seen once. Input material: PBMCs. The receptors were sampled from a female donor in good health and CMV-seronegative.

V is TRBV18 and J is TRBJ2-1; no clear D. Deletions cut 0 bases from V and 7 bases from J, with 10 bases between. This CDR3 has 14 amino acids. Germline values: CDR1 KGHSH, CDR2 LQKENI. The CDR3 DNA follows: TGTGCCAGCTCACCACCTTTAGAGGATAATGAGCAGTTCTTC. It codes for CASSPPLEDNEQFF.

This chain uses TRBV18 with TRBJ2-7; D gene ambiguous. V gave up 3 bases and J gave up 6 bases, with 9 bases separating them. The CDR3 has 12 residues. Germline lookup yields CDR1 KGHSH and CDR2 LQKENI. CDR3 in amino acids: CASSPVSVEQYF. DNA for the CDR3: TGTGCCAGCTCACCTGTGAGTGTCGAGCAGTACTTC.

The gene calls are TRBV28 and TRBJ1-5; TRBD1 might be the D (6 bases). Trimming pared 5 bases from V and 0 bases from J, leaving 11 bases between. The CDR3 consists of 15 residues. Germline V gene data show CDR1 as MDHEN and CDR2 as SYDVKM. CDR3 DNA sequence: TGTGCCAGCAGTCCCTGGGACAATAGCAATCAGCCCCAGCATTTT. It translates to CASSPWDNSNQPQHF.

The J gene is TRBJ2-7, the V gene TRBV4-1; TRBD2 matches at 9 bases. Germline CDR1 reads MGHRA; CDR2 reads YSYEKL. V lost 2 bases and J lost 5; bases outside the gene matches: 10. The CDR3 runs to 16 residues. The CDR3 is CASSQNGVAGDDEQYF. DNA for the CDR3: TGCGCCAGCAGCCAAAATGGGGTAGCGGGAGATGACGAGCAGTACTTC.

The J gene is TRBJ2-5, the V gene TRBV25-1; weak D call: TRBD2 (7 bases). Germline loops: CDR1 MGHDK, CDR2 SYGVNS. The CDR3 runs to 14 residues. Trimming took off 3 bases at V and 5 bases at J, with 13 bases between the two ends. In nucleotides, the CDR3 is TGTGCCAGCAGTGATGGGGGGGCGGTGGAGACCCAGTACTTC. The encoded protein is CASSDGGAVETQYF.

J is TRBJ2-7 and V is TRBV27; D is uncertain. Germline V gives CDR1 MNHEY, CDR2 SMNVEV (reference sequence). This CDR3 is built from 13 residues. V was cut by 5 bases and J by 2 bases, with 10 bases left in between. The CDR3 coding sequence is TGTGCCAGCAGTCACACCCCAACCTACGAGCAGTACTTC. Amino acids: CASSHTPTYEQYF.

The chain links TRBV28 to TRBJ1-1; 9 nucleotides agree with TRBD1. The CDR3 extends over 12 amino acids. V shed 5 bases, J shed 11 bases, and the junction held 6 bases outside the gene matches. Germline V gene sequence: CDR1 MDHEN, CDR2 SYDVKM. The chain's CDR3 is CASSLTDRGAFF. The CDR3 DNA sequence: TGTGCCAGCAGTCTAACCGACAGGGGGGCTTTCTTT.

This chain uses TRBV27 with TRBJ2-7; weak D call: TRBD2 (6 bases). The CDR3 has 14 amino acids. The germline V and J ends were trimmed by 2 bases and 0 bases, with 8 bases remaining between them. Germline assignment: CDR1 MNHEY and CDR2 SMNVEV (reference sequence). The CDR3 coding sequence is TGTGCCAGCAGTTTACTAGCGAACTCCTACGAGCAGTACTTC. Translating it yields CASSLLANSYEQYF.

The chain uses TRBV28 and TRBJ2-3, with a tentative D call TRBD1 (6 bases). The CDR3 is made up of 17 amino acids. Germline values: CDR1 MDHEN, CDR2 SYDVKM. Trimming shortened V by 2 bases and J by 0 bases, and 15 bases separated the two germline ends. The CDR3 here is CASSLIPGTTSTDTQYF. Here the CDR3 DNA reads TGTGCCAGCAGTTTAATTCCCGGGACAACTAGCACAGATACGCAGTATTTT.

The chain's CDR3 is CASSPTSGAGFF. DNA for the CDR3: TGTGCCAGCAGTCCGACTAGCGGGGCCGGGTTCTTC. The V gene is TRBV6-6, the J gene TRBJ2-1; 11 bases match TRBD2. V shed 5 bases, J shed 15 bases, and the junction held 6 bases outside the gene matches. This CDR3 comprises 12 residues. Per the germline V gene, CDR1 is MNHNY and CDR2 is SVGAGI (reference sequence).